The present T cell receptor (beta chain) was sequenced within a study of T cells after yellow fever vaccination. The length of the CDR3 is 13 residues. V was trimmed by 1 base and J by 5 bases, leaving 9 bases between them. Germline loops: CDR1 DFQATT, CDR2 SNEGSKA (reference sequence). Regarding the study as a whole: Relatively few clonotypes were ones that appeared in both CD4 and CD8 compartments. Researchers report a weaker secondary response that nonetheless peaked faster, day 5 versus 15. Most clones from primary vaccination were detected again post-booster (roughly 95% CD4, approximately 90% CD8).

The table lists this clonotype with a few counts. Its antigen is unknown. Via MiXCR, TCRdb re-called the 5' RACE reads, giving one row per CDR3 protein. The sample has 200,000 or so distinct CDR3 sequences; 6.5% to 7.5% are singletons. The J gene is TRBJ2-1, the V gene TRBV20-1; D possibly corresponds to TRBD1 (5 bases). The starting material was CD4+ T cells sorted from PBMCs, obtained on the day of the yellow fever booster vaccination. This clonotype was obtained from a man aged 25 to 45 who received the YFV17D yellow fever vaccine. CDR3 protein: CSARVDNNNEQFF. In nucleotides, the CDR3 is TGCAGTGCTAGAGTGGACAACAACAATGAGCAGTTCTTC.